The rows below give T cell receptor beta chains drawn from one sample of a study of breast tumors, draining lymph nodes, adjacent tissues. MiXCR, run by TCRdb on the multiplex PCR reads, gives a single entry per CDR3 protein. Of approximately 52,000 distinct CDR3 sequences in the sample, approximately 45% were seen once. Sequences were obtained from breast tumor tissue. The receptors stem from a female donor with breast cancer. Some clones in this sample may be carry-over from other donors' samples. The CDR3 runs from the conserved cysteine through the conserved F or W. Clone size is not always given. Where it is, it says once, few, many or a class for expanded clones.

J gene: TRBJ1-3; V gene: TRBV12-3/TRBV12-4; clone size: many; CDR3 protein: CASSLRINLGNTIYF
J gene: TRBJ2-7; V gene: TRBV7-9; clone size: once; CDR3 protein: CASSLSTGGEQYF
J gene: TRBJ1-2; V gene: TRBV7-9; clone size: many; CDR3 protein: CASSLGGRGAAGYTF
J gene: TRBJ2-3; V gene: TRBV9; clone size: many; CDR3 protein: CASSPREGAADTQYF
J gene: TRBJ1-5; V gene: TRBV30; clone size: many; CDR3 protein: CAWSLRQGGNQPQHF
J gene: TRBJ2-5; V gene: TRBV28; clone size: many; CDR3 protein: CASNLAGGKTQYF
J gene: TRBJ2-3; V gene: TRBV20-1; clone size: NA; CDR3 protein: CSARDLSGGGPPSGDTQYF
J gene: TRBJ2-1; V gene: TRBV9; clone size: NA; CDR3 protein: CASSPLTNQNEQSF
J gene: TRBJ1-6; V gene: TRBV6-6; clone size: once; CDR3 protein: CASRDDRGRSYNSPLHF
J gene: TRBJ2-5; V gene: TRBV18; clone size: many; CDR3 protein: CASSMMLQETQYF
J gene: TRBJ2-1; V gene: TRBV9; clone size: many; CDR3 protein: CASSPSGTGGNEQFF
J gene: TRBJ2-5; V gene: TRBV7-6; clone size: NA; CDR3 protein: CASSLVGDGGEETQYF
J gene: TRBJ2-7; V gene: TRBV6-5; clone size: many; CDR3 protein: CASSHSRRGGRSSYEQYF
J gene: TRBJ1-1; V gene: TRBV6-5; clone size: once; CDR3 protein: CASSRQGITEAFF
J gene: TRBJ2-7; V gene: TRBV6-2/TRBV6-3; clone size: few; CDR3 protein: CASSHGTVSTYEQYF
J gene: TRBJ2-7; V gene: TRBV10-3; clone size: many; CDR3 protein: CAINRDRAIEQYF
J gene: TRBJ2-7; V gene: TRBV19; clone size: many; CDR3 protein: CASSIALYGSTYEQYF
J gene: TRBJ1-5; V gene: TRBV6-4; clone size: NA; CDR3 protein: CASTYPGQGFREQPQHF
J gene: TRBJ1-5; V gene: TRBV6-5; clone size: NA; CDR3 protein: CASRVPGAYEQYFGPGEPQHF
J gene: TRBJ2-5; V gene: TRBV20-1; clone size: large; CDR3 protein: CSASQDNQETQYF
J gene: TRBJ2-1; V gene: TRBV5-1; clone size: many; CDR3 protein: CASSWTSGSLGINEQFF
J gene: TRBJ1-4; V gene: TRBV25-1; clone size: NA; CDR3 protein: CASSEYGALNEKLFF
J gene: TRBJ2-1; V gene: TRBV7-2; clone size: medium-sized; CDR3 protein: CASSHSRTSGRGYNEQFF
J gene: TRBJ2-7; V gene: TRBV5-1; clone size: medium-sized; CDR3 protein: CASSLGTGYHEQYF
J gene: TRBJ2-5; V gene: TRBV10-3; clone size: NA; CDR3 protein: CAISGGDIQPQYF
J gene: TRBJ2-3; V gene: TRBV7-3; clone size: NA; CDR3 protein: CASSFRLAGSDTQYF
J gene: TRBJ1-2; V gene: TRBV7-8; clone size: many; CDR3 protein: CASSRIRAGTGGTNYGYTF
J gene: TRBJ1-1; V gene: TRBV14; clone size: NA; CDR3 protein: CASSQDPGNVNTEAFF
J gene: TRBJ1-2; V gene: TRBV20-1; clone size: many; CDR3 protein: CSARLGTGIGGGGYTF